The 18 T cell receptor beta chains below were found in one sample sequenced in a study of siplizumab effects on memory and regulatory T cells. Profiled with immunoSEQ multiplex PCR; TCRdb holds only in-frame clones, not every one. The repertoire holds some 100,000 clones, roughly 92% seen once, with under 0.65% in the top ten. Sequenced: Tregs sorted from blood. These receptors were obtained from a human donor in good health.

This chain uses TRBV7-3 with TRBJ2-1, with D possibly TRBD2 on 6 matching bases. CDR3 length: 17 residues. Between the trimmed V and J ends, which lost 3 bases and 2 bases, there was a span of 17 bases. From germline, CDR1 is SGHTA and CDR2 FQGTGA. The CDR3 loop is CASSFMVGLRTYNEQFF. The CDR3, as DNA: TGTGCCAGCAGCTTTATGGTTGGACTACGGACCTACAATGAGCAGTTCTTC.

This clone was detected only a few times. The chain combines TRBV27 with TRBJ1-3, with 10 bases lining up with TRBD1. CDR1 and CDR2 (germline): MNHEY, SMNVEV (reference sequence). The CDR3 length is 16 residues. Trimming at V came to 6 bases and at J to 2 bases, leaving 7 bases not matched to a gene. Here the CDR3 reads CASRRTGTGAGNTIYF. CDR3 nucleotides: TGTGCCAGCAGACGAACCGGGACAGGGGCTGGAAACACCATATATTTT.

This clone was recorded a few times. The CDR3 DNA reads as TGTGCCAGTAGTTCTCAACCGGGACAGGGGTTTGAAAAACTGTTTTTT. As protein: CASSSQPGQGFEKLFF. The chain links TRBV19 to TRBJ1-4, with TRBD1 matching 10 bases. Germline V gene lookup returns CDR1 LNHDA and CDR2 SQIVND (reference sequence). The ends lost 5 bases at V and 7 bases at J; junction bases unmatched: 10. The length of the CDR3 is 16 residues.

The V and J genes are TRBV11-2 and TRBJ2-7, with 8 bases identical to TRBD2. Germline loops: CDR1 SGHAT, CDR2 FQNNGV. The CDR3 contains 16 residues. The V gene end was trimmed by 3 bases and the J gene end by 5 bases; junction bases not matched to a gene: 12. This chain's CDR3 is CASSLRRAGGRHEQYF. The CDR3 DNA sequence: TGTGCCAGCAGCTTGAGACGTGCGGGAGGTCGGCACGAGCAGTACTTC. The full variable domain, in which reference TRBV11-2 and TRBJ2-7 provide the parts outside the CDR3, is EAGVAQSPRYKIIEKRQSVAFWCNPISGHATLYWYQQILGQGPKLLIQFQNNGVVDDSQLPKDRFSAERLKGVDSTLKIQPAKLEDSAVYLCASSLRRAGGRHEQYFGPGTRLTVT.

This clone was seen once. The chain is built from TRBV11-2 and TRBJ2-2, with D possibly matching TRBD2 (5 bases). The CDR3 is 15 amino acids. The germline gives CDR1 SGHAT, CDR2 FQNNGV. Trimming left V 2 bases short and J 6 bases short, with 13 bases between. The chain's CDR3 is CASSLIPSWAGELFF. DNA of the CDR3: TGTGCCAGCAGCTTAATCCCTAGCTGGGCCGGGGAGCTGTTTTTT.

The chain joins TRBV9 to TRBJ1-3; 8 bases match TRBD1. The CDR3 has 16 residues. The trim removed 3 bases at V and 1 base at J, leaving 6 bases unmatched. Germline values: CDR1 SGDLS, CDR2 YYNGEE. The CDR3, as DNA: TGTGCCAGCAGCGCCCAAGACAGGGGTTCTGGAAACACCATATATTTT. Translating gives CASSAQDRGSGNTIYF.

V usage is TRBV30 and J usage is TRBJ2-1, with 12 bases matching TRBD2. The CDR3 has 14 residues. Germline assignment: CDR1 GTSNPN and CDR2 SVGIG (reference sequence). V shed 5 bases and J 8 bases; nucleotides not matched to a gene: 7. CDR3 sequence: CAWGGLAGSDEQFF. The CDR3 DNA sequence: TGTGCCTGGGGAGGACTAGCGGGAAGCGATGAGCAGTTCTTC.

In DNA, the CDR3 is TGCAGCGTGCGCCGAGCGGGCACAGATACGCAGTATTTT. Translation gives CSVRRAGTDTQYF. The chain links TRBV29-1 to TRBJ2-3, with D tentatively TRBD2 (5 bases). This CDR3 is built from 13 residues. The V gene's germline CDR1 is SQVTM and CDR2 ANQGSEA. Trimming cost V 6 bases and J 1 base, with 11 bases left between them.

The chain uses TRBV15 and TRBJ1-1, with D maybe TRBD1 (6 bases). V lost 1 base to trimming and J lost 1 base, with 13 bases between them. Germline V gene lookup returns CDR1 LNHNV and CDR2 YYDKDF (reference sequence). The length of the CDR3 is 16 residues. The CDR3 nucleotides are TGTGCCACCAGCAGAGGCCCCGGACAGCGGAACACTGAAGCTTTCTTT. Translating it yields CATSRGPGQRNTEAFF.

The chain links TRBV7-2 to TRBJ1-1; possibly TRBD1 for D (6 bases). From germline, CDR1 is SGHTA and CDR2 FQGNSA. The CDR3 runs to 13 residues. V was pared by 10 bases and J by 6 bases, with 18 bases between. CDR3 residues: CATRTGGPPEAFF. CDR3 DNA sequence: TGTGCCACGCGGACTGGGGGCCCCCCTGAAGCTTTCTTT.

This chain joins TRBV28 and TRBJ2-3; D possibly corresponds to TRBD2 (6 bases). Germline V lookup: CDR1 MDHEN, CDR2 SYDVKM. This CDR3 has 17 residues. Trimming stripped 3 bases from V and 0 bases from J, with 16 bases between. The DNA of the CDR3 is TGTGCCAGCAGTTTTGGCTCTAGCGTATCTAGCACAGATACGCAGTATTTT. Encoded protein: CASSFGSSVSSTDTQYF.

This clone was recorded once. The chain links TRBV4-1 to TRBJ2-6; D is tentatively TRBD1 or TRBD2 (5 bases each). V was shortened by 7 bases and J by 0 bases, with 16 bases between the two germline ends. The CDR3 length is 17 residues. Germline CDR1 reads MGHRA; CDR2 reads YSYEKL. The chain's CDR3 is CASNPGLINSGANVLTF. The CDR3 DNA sequence: TGCGCCAGCAACCCGGGGCTGATAAACTCTGGGGCCAACGTCCTGACTTTC.

The DNA for the CDR3 is TGCGCCAGCAGCTTACTACCCGAACTAGCACGCGTTGGGAACAATGAGCAGTTCTTC. Its protein product is CASSLLPELARVGNNEQFF. The chain uses TRBV5-1 and TRBJ2-1; D possibly corresponds to TRBD2 (6 bases). With 2 bases removed from V and 5 bases from J, the gap between germline ends came to 26 bases. CDR3 size: 19 residues. CDR1 SGHRS and CDR2 YFSETQ come from the germline V gene. The complete variable domain, with remaining parts taken from reference TRBV5-1 and TRBJ2-1, reads KAGVTQTPRYLIKTRGQQVTLSCSPISGHRSVSWYQQTPGQGLQFLFEYFSETQRNKGNFPGRFSGRQFSNSRSEMNVSTLELGDSALYLCASSLLPELARVGNNEQFFGPGTRLTVL.

The genes are TRBV28 and TRBJ2-1; TRBD2 matches at 9 bases. Germline V gene sequence: CDR1 MDHEN, CDR2 SYDVKM. The CDR3 is 14 amino acids. CDR3 bases: TGTGCGATTAGCGGGAGTAGCTCCTACAATGAGCAGTTCTTC. It yields the protein CAISGSSSYNEQFF.

This chain joins TRBV7-3 and TRBJ1-1, with TRBD1 as a possible D gene (5 bases). From germline, CDR1 is SGHTA and CDR2 FQGTGA. The CDR3 has 15 residues. The V end was cut by 0 bases, the J end by 0 bases, with 8 bases between. The CDR3 nucleotides read TGTGCCAGCAGCTTAACGGGCAGGGTGAACACTGAAGCTTTCTTT. Amino acid sequence: CASSLTGRVNTEAFF.

V is TRBV7-2 and J is TRBJ2-7, with TRBD2 matching 13 bases. Per germline, CDR1 SGHTA and CDR2 FQGNSA. This CDR3 contains 15 residues. V lost 4 bases to trimming and J lost 2 bases; unmatched junction nucleotides: 2. The CDR3 region has the DNA TGTGCCAGCAGCTCGACTAGCGGGAGGACCTACGAGCAGTACTTC. It codes for CASSSTSGRTYEQYF.

The V gene is TRBV11-3, the J gene TRBJ2-5; possibly TRBD2 for D (6 bases). This CDR3 is 13 amino acids long. Trimming stripped 3 bases from V and 4 bases from J, with 9 bases between. From germline, CDR1 is SGHNT and CDR2 YENEEA. Written as DNA, the CDR3 is TGTGCCAGCAGCTTGGGACTTTTAGAGACCCAGTACTTC. Translating gives CASSLGLLETQYF. The full variable domain, completed using reference TRBV11-3 and TRBJ2-5, is EAGVVQSPRYKIIEKKQPVAFWCNPISGHNTLYWYLQNLGQGPELLIRYENEEAVDDSQLPKDRFSAERLKGVDSTLKIQPAELGDSAVYLCASSLGLLETQYFGPGTRLLVL.

The rearrangement joins TRBV28 to TRBJ1-2; no definite D call. The CDR3 runs to 12 residues. CDR1 MDHEN and CDR2 SYDVKM come from the germline V gene. Trimming pared 6 bases from V and 2 bases from J, leaving 7 bases between. The CDR3, as DNA: TGTGCCAGCAGAAGCAGAAACTATGGCTACACCTTC. Translating it yields CASRSRNYGYTF.